This paragraph covers one T cell receptor (beta chain) sequence. What it binds is unknown. The entry originates in a study of identifying expanded T cells in peripheral blood. The protocol was immunoSEQ multiplex PCR, while the TCRdb copy is restricted to in-frame clones and leaves out a portion. The sample carries 90,000 to 100,000 clones, 85% to 90% recorded once. Study results and limitations: Approximately two-week clone count variance significantly increased as total template count grew. Technical replicates showed roughly 1.2 changed clones; roughly two weeks 15 to 20; four weeks 19.

This TCR came from a person between 18 and 69 years old in good health. Sequences were obtained from blood.

The CDR3 sequence: CAWSVLFGGGINEQFF. As DNA, the CDR3 is TGTGCCTGGAGTGTACTTTTCGGGGGAGGGATCAATGAGCAGTTCTTC. V is TRBV30 and J is TRBJ2-1, with 7 bases aligning to TRBD2. Germline CDR1 GTSNPN, CDR2 SVGIG (reference sequence). There are 16 residues in the CDR3. Trimming took 0 bases from V and 6 from J; bases not matched to a gene: 11.